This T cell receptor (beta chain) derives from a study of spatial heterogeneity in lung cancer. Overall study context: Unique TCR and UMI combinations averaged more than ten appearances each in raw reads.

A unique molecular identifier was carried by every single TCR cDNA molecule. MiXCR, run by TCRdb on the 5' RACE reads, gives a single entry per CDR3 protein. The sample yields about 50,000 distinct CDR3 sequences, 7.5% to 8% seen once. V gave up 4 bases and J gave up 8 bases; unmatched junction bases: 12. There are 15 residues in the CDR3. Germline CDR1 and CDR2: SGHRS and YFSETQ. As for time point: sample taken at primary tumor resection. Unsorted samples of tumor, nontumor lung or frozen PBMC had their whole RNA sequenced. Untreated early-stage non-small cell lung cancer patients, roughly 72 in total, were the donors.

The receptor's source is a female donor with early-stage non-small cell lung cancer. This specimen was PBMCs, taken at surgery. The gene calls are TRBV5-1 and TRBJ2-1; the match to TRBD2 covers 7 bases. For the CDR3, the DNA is TGCGCCAGCAGCCCCGCCGGGGGGTCTGGTGATGAGCAGTTCTTC. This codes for CASSPAGGSGDEQFF.